This TCR beta chain came from a study of CD8 T cells in ankylosing spondylitis. Findings of the study overall: Clones tied to disease were said to be significantly enriched in matched ankylosing spondylitis synovial fluid.

This clonotype was observed at least ten times. Its antigen is undetermined. This CDR3 has 15 residues. Trimming cost V 5 bases and J 6 bases; bases outside gene matches: 11. Germline CDR1 SGHTA, CDR2 FQGNSA. Using its own MiXCR run on the 5' RACE reads, TCRdb lists one record per CDR3 protein. The sample has around 300,000 distinct CDR3 sequences, 11% seen once. The sequenced sample was blood, either unsorted or a sorted T cell fraction (not recorded which). The receptor comes from a female donor with ankylosing spondylitis or in good health (not recorded which). The V and J genes are TRBV7-2 and TRBJ2-7; 9 bases are a match to TRBD1. The CDR3 spells CASSIAGTGSTEQYF. DNA for the CDR3: TGTGCCAGCAGCATTGCCGGGACAGGGAGTACCGAGCAGTACTTC. The full variable domain, in which reference TRBV7-2 and TRBJ2-7 provide the parts outside the CDR3, is GAGVSQSPSNKVTEKGKDVELRCDPISGHTALYWYRQSLGQGLEFLIYFQGNSAPDKSGLPSDRFSAERTGGSVSTLTIQRTQQEDSAVYLCASSIAGTGSTEQYFGPGTRLTVT.